This T cell receptor beta chain came from a study of OX40 agonist ivuxolimab in advanced cancers. Study overall: Three patients responded partially, comprising one with hepatocellular carcinoma and two with cutaneous melanoma.

The V end was cut by 1 base, the J end by 6 bases, with 6 bases between. CDR1 and CDR2 (germline): GTSNPN, SVGIG (reference sequence). This CDR3 has 11 residues. Using immunoSEQ multiplex PCR, the repertoire was profiled, and TCRdb retains in-frame clones only, with some absent. The data contain tens of thousands of clones, roughly 84% of them singletons. The TCR originated in an adult with an advanced solid tumor such as melanoma, head and neck, liver or kidney cancer. The rearrangement joins TRBV30 to TRBJ1-2; the D gene is possibly TRBD1 (6 bases). Sequencing was performed on CD4+ or CD8+ T cells sorted from blood, taken in a trial of the OX40 agonist ivuxolimab. The CDR3 DNA reads as TGTGCCTGGAGTGACAGGGATGGCTACACCTTC. This codes for CAWSDRDGYTF.